The 25 T cell receptor beta chains below were found in one sample sequenced in a study of cytomegalovirus exposure and HLA in healthy donors. A multiplex PCR was run with 60 Vbeta primers and 13 Jbeta primers. The data were produced by immunoSEQ multiplex PCR, yet TCRdb's version contains in-frame clones alone and is incomplete. The data show about 100,000 clones, with about 79% seen just once and 0.9% to 1.5% held by the top ten. The sequenced sample consisted of PBMCs. The receptor set was obtained from a woman between 18 and 29 years old in good health and CMV-seronegative.

CDR3 region: CASSVSLGLSGANVLTF. The DNA of the CDR3 is TGTGCCAGCAGCGTAAGTCTGGGGCTTTCTGGGGCCAACGTCCTGACTTTC. The chain combines TRBV9 with TRBJ2-6; the D gene is possibly TRBD1 (5 bases). The germline gives CDR1 SGDLS, CDR2 YYNGEE. Between the trimmed V and J ends, which lost 1 base and 1 base, there was a span of 12 bases. This CDR3 is built from 17 residues.

The chain is built from TRBV6-5 and TRBJ2-7; 8 bases map to TRBD2. J lost 2 bases, V lost 2 bases, and 5 bases had no gene match. Germline lookup yields CDR1 MNHEY and CDR2 SVGAGI. The CDR3 extends over 15 amino acids. For the CDR3, the DNA is TGTGCCAGCAGTTACACTAGCGGTAACGCCTACGAGCAGTACTTC. Translating it yields CASSYTSGNAYEQYF.

This clone was seen once. The rearrangement uses TRBV18 and TRBJ1-4; D gene ambiguous. Germline loops: CDR1 KGHSH, CDR2 LQKENI. Between the trimmed V and J ends, which lost 0 bases and 8 bases, there was a span of 7 bases. The CDR3 spans 13 residues. CDR3 bases: TGTGCCAGCTCACCACCGTCAACAGAAAAACTGTTTTTT. Encoded protein: CASSPPSTEKLFF.

This clone has only one observation. This chain connects TRBV2 to TRBJ2-7; tentatively, D is TRBD2 (6 bases). This CDR3 is 14 amino acids long. The germline gives CDR1 SNHLY, CDR2 FYNNEI. Trimming removed 7 bases at V and 0 bases at J, with 13 bases between. The CDR3 sequence: CASMEGTDSYEQYF. The CDR3 DNA follows: TGTGCCAGCATGGAAGGGACTGACTCCTACGAGCAGTACTTC.

This clone was counted a few times. The chain has TRBV6-5 and TRBJ1-4; D is ambiguous. The CDR3 spans 13 residues. The germline V gene has CDR1 MNHEY and CDR2 SVGAGI. The ends were cut back, 5 bases at V and 7 bases at J, with 11 bases in the middle. CDR3 loop: CASSAQNGEKLFF. In DNA form, the CDR3 reads TGTGCCAGCAGTGCCCAGAATGGTGAAAAACTGTTTTTT.

The DNA of the CDR3 is TGTGCCAGCAGCTTCCCTTTGGAGGAGCAGTACTTC. It is translated as CASSFPLEEQYF. This chain joins TRBV7-2 and TRBJ2-7; D ambiguous. The CDR3 is 12 residues long. The germline gives CDR1 SGHTA, CDR2 FQGNSA. V was shortened by 3 bases and J by 7 bases, with 10 bases between the two germline ends.

The chain is built from TRBV11-2 and TRBJ2-7; 10 bases match TRBD1. There are 16 residues in the CDR3. CDR1 is SGHAT and CDR2 is FQNNGV in the germline V gene. V lost 0 bases, J lost 5 bases, and 7 bases stayed unmatched. CDR3 coding DNA: TGTGCCAGCAGCTTAGATGTACGGACAGGGGGTCACGAGCAGTACTTC. As protein: CASSLDVRTGGHEQYF.

The chain combines TRBV7-2 with TRBJ1-1; 7 positions match TRBD1. Germline values: CDR1 SGHTA, CDR2 FQGNSA. There are 13 residues in the CDR3. V lost 4 bases, J lost 6 bases, and 5 bases stayed unmatched. CDR3 sequence: CASSYTGVPEAFF. CDR3 DNA sequence: TGTGCCAGCAGCTATACAGGGGTACCTGAAGCTTTCTTT.

A few counts support this clone. The CDR3 protein is CASSPNRKNEKLFF. The CDR3 DNA follows: TGTGCCAGCAGCCCAAACAGGAAGAATGAAAAACTGTTTTTT. The chain carries TRBV14 and TRBJ1-4; tentatively, D is TRBD1 (5 bases). V was trimmed by 4 bases and J by 5 bases, leaving 11 bases between them. Germline V gene sequence: CDR1 SGHDN, CDR2 FVKESK. CDR3 length: 14 amino acids.

The genes are TRBV6-1 and TRBJ1-4; a weak D match, TRBD1 (5 bases). The CDR3 has 15 amino acids. V was shortened by 6 bases and J by 7 bases, with 18 bases between the two germline ends. The germline V gene has CDR1 MNHNS and CDR2 SASEGT. CDR3 loop: CASRLPGPGSEKLFF. For the CDR3, the DNA is TGTGCCAGCAGACTACCGGGACCCGGGAGTGAAAAACTGTTTTTT.

The chain is built from TRBV4-3 and TRBJ2-5, with 10 bases lining up with TRBD2. Per the germline V gene, CDR1 is LGHNA and CDR2 is YSLEER. CDR3 length equals 17 residues. The J segment lost 4 bases and the V segment lost 0 bases, leaving 8 bases of the junction unmatched. CDR3 sequence reads: CASSQDLVAGGLETQYF. The CDR3 DNA is TGCGCCAGCAGCCAAGATTTGGTAGCGGGGGGTTTAGAGACCCAGTACTTC.

This rearrangement joins TRBV28 to TRBJ2-7; TRBD2 matches at 9 bases. Unmatched junction bases numbered 2, after V lost 5 bases and J lost 0 bases. CDR1 MDHEN and CDR2 SYDVKM come from the germline V gene. The CDR3 loop spans 14 amino acids. The CDR3 is CASSLSGSSYEQYF. CDR3 nucleotide sequence: TGTGCCAGCAGTCTTAGCGGGAGCTCCTACGAGCAGTACTTC.

V gene TRBV29-1 combines with J gene TRBJ1-5; TRBD1 is a possible D gene (5 bases). Germline V lookup: CDR1 SQVTM, CDR2 ANQGSEA. The CDR3 runs to 12 residues. Trimming left V 6 bases short and J 3 bases short, with 9 bases between. The CDR3 loop reads CSVKGPNQPQHF. The CDR3, as DNA: TGCAGCGTGAAGGGGCCCAATCAGCCCCAGCATTTT.

The chain carries TRBV19 and TRBJ1-6; 10 bases line up with TRBD1. Germline trimming cut 5 bases from V and 10 bases from J; bases unmatched to any gene: 8. The CDR3 loop spans 15 amino acids. The germline V gene has CDR1 LNHDA and CDR2 SQIVND (reference sequence). The CDR3 DNA sequence: TGTGCCAGTAGTCACCGGGACAGGGGTAACTCACCCCTCCACTTT. It encodes CASSHRDRGNSPLHF.

J is TRBJ1-4 and V is TRBV13, with 8 bases identical to TRBD1. The CDR3 spans 15 residues. Germline CDR1 is PRHDT and CDR2 is FYEKMQ (reference sequence). Losses at the gene ends were 3 bases for V and 7 bases for J; bases not matched to a gene: 7. CDR3 nucleotides: TGTGCCAGCAGCTTTGACAGGGGCATGGGTGAAAAACTGTTTTTT. It codes for CASSFDRGMGEKLFF.

The chain employs TRBV9 and TRBJ1-6, with 8 positions matching TRBD1. The CDR3 covers 15 residues. With 4 bases clipped from V and 6 bases from J, the junction kept 6 bases outside the gene matches. Per germline, CDR1 SGDLS and CDR2 YYNGEE. CDR3 sequence (DNA): TGTGCCAGCAGCTCCCAGACAGGGGTTAATTCACCCCTCCACTTT. Protein: CASSSQTGVNSPLHF.

This clone was counted a few times. The rearrangement links TRBV10-3 to TRBJ1-4, with D uncertain. Between the trimmed V and J ends, which lost 3 bases and 5 bases, there was a span of 13 bases. Germline-derived CDR1 and CDR2 are ENHRY and SYGVKD. This CDR3 has 15 amino acids. CDR3 in amino acids: CAISEHDGENEKLFF. DNA of the CDR3: TGTGCCATCAGTGAACATGATGGGGAGAATGAAAAACTGTTTTTT.

The gene calls are TRBV4-1 and TRBJ2-3, with a weak D call TRBD1 (7 bases). The CDR3 has 15 residues. Per the germline V gene, CDR1 is MGHRA and CDR2 is YSYEKL. V gave up 2 bases and J gave up 5 bases, with 14 bases separating them. CDR3 protein: CASSQLQGRRDTQYF. As DNA, the CDR3 is TGCGCCAGCAGCCAACTACAGGGGAGGCGAGATACGCAGTATTTT.

The genes are TRBV7-6 and TRBJ2-7; 8 nucleotides align to TRBD1. The CDR3 runs to 14 residues. Germline CDR1 is SGHVS and CDR2 is FNYEAQ. With V trimmed by 2 bases and J by 1 base, 1 base remained unmatched. The CDR3 is CASSLQGASYEQYF. The CDR3 region has the DNA TGTGCCAGCAGCTTACAGGGGGCGTCCTACGAGCAGTACTTC.

This clone was picked up one time. The same CDR3 can be traced to other DNA sequences in this sample. The chain links TRBV5-1 to TRBJ2-2; 9 bases line up with TRBD2. CDR3 length equals 14 residues. Trimming took 0 bases from V and 6 from J; bases not matched to a gene: 0. The germline V gene encodes CDR1 SGHRS and CDR2 YFSETQ. The CDR3 nucleotides read TGCGCCAGCAGCTTGGCTAGCGGGGCCGGGGAGCTGTTTTTT. This codes for CASSLASGAGELFF.

The rearrangement links TRBV5-4 to TRBJ1-2, with D perhaps TRBD1 (6 bases). The CDR3 has 14 residues. Germline V gene sequence: CDR1 SGHNT, CDR2 YYREEE (reference sequence). The V end lost 0 bases, the J end lost 5 bases, and 11 bases lay between the germline ends. Here the CDR3 reads CASSLVGAGYGYTF. The CDR3 nucleotides read TGTGCCAGCAGCTTGGTGGGGGCAGGGTATGGCTACACCTTC.

The CDR3 DNA is TGTGCCAGCTCTCAGGTTTGGGGGACTAGCGGGAGTTTCCACAATGAGCAGTTCTTC. Its translation: CASSQVWGTSGSFHNEQFF. The chain couples TRBV18 to TRBJ2-1, with TRBD2 identical over 14 bases. This CDR3 is built from 19 residues. Germline V gene sequence: CDR1 KGHSH, CDR2 LQKENI. V dropped 6 bases and J dropped 5; count of bases not matched to a gene: 15.

A note on this clone: Its ends do not fully match the called genes, so a read error is possible. The V and J genes are TRBV7-9 and TRBJ1-4, with 8 bases fitting TRBD1. The CDR3 has 16 residues. Germline V CDR1 and CDR2: SEHNR, FQNEAQ (reference sequence). The CDR3 DNA follows: TGTTCCAGCAGCTCTCAATCAGGGGGCCGGGATGAAAAACTGTTTTTT. It is translated as CSSSSQSGGRDEKLFF.

The CDR3 coding sequence is TGTGCCAGCGGGACTAGCGGGATAGCCTACAATGAGCAGTTCTTC. Its protein is CASGTSGIAYNEQFF. This chain links TRBV9 with TRBJ2-1, with 13 bases fitting TRBD2. V lost 7 bases and J lost 2; bases outside the gene matches: 3. The CDR3 covers 15 residues. Germline V gene data show CDR1 as SGDLS and CDR2 as YYNGEE. Drawing the rest from reference TRBV9 and TRBJ2-1, the complete variable domain is DSGVTQTPKHLITATGQRVTLRCSPRSGDLSVYWYQQSLDQGLQFLIQYYNGEERAKGNILERFSAQQFPDLHSELNLSSLELGDSALYFCASGTSGIAYNEQFFGPGTRLTVL.

The J gene is TRBJ1-4, the V gene TRBV4-3; no definite D call. There are 15 residues in the CDR3. V lost 0 bases and J lost 1, with 6 bases in between. Germline CDR1 LGHNA, CDR2 YSLEER. CDR3 sequence reads: CASSQDRRTNEKLFF. The CDR3, as DNA: TGCGCCAGCAGCCAAGATCGTAGAACTAATGAAAAACTGTTTTTT.